This T cell receptor (beta chain) was retrieved from a study of control samples from healthy donors and cancer patients. Remarks on this clone: Compared with germline, one end of the junction differs, possibly owing to a read error.

There are 14 residues in the CDR3. Germline V gene lookup returns CDR1 LNHNV and CDR2 YYDKDF (reference sequence). Clones were sequenced by immunoSEQ multiplex PCR, and TCRdb holds only the in-frame ones, with some missing. The sample has around 83,000 clones, 90% to 95% seen once. This rearrangement joins TRBV15 to TRBJ1-2, with 7 bases that match TRBD1. The sequenced sample was PBMCs. The sequence was collected from a middle-aged woman with lung cancer. Written as DNA, the CDR3 is TGTGCCACCAGCAGACCTGACAGGGTTTATGGCTACATCTTC. Its protein product is CATSRPDRVYGYIF.